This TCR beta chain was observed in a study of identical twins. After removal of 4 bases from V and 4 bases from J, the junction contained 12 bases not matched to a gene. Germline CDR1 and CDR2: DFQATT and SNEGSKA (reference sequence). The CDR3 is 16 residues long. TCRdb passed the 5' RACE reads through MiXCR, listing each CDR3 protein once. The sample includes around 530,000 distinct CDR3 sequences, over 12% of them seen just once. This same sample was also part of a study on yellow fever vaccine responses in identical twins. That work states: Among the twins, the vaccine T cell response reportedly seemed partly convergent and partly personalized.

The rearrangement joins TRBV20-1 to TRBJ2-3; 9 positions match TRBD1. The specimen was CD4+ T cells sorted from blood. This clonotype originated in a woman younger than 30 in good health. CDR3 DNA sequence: TGCAGTGCTACCGTCGACAGGGGGATTGGGGCAGATACGCAGTATTTT. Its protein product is CSATVDRGIGADTQYF.